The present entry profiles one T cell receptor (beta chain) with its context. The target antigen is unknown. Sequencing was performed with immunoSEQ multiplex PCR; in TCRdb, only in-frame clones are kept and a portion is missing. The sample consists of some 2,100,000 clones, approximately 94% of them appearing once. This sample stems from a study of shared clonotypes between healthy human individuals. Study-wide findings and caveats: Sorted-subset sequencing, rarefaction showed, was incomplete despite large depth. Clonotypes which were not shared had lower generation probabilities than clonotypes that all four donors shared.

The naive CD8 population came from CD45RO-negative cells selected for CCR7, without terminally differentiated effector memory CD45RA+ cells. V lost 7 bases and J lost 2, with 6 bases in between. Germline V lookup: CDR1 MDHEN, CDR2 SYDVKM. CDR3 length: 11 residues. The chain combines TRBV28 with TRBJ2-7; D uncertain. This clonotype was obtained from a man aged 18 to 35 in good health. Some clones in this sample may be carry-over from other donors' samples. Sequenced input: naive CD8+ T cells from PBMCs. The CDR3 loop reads CASNTAYEQYF. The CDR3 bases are TGTGCCAGCAACACAGCCTACGAGCAGTACTTC.